Each of the 9 T cell receptor beta chains below was sequenced from the same sample in a study of T cells after yellow fever vaccination. TCRdb reanalysed the 5' RACE reads using MiXCR and keeps one entry per CDR3 protein. The sample shows some 260,000 distinct CDR3 sequences, about 5.2% of them seen only once. The specimen comprised CD4+ T cells sorted from PBMCs, sampled on the day of the yellow fever booster vaccination. The source of these receptors is a young man who received the YFV17D yellow fever vaccine.

This clonotype came up many times. V usage is TRBV5-1 and J usage is TRBJ1-1; possibly TRBD1 for D (5 bases). The V end lost 0 bases, the J end lost 3 bases, and 9 bases lay between the germline ends. The CDR3 sequence is 14 residues long. Germline-derived CDR1 and CDR2 are SGHRS and YFSETQ. CDR3 loop: CASSLAGGDTEAFF. In DNA form, the CDR3 reads TGCGCCAGCAGCTTGGCTGGGGGGGACACTGAAGCTTTCTTT.

This clonotype was observed a handful of times. J is TRBJ1-5 and V is TRBV7-6; no clear D. This CDR3 comprises 14 residues. V gave up 1 base and J gave up 7 bases, with 11 bases separating them. Germline CDR1 is SGHVS and CDR2 is FNYEAQ. Here the CDR3 DNA reads TGTGCCAGCAGCTTAGGGGTGGGAGGCCAGCCCCAGCATTTT. Encoded protein: CASSLGVGGQPQHF.

This clonotype was observed a few times. The chain uses TRBV20-1 and TRBJ2-1; 11 positions agree with TRBD2. Germline loops: CDR1 DFQATT, CDR2 SNEGSKA (reference sequence). The junction had 11 bases not matched to a gene; V was cut back by 5 bases and J by 5 bases. This CDR3 has 16 residues. The CDR3 reads CSARDPLAGGHNEQFF. The CDR3, as DNA: TGCAGTGCTCGCGACCCCCTAGCGGGGGGCCACAATGAGCAGTTCTTC.

This clonotype was observed many times. The V and J genes are TRBV12-3 or TRBV12-4 and TRBJ2-7; 8 bases align to TRBD2. J gave up 12 bases and V 3 bases, and 10 bases lay outside the gene matches. There are 13 residues in the CDR3. The CDR3 DNA reads TGTGCCAGCAGTTTTAGCGGGGCACAGGGCTTGTACTTC. It encodes CASSFSGAQGLYF.

The table lists this clonotype with a few counts. The chain uses TRBV7-3 and TRBJ2-1; D is perhaps TRBD1 (6 bases). Germline V gene sequence: CDR1 SGHTA, CDR2 FQGTGA. V was shortened by 5 bases and J by 3 bases, with 17 bases between the two germline ends. The CDR3 runs to 16 residues. CDR3 coding DNA: TGTGCCAGCAGCAGTACCTACCGGGACAACTACAATGAGCAGTTCTTC. Amino acids: CASSSTYRDNYNEQFF.

In this sample, this clonotype turned up a few times. V and J are TRBV11-1 and TRBJ2-3; 9 nucleotides align to TRBD1. Germline assignment: CDR1 SGHAT and CDR2 FQDESV (reference sequence). This CDR3 comprises 16 residues. V was clipped by 5 bases and J by 4 bases; unmatched bases: 10. The CDR3: CASSVNPGQGSDTQYF. The CDR3 nucleotides are TGTGCCAGCAGCGTAAACCCGGGACAGGGTTCAGATACGCAGTATTTT.

This clonotype was recorded a few times. The chain has TRBV9 and TRBJ2-1, with D uncertain. Germline lookup yields CDR1 SGDLS and CDR2 YYNGEE. Trimming stripped 0 bases from V and 0 bases from J, with 7 bases between. CDR3 length: 15 amino acids. CDR3 DNA sequence: TGTGCCAGCAGCGTAGGGCAGGTCTCCTACAATGAGCAGTTCTTC. It translates to CASSVGQVSYNEQFF.

The rearrangement uses TRBV7-9 and TRBJ1-4; 7 bases are a match to TRBD1. The germline V gene encodes CDR1 SEHNR and CDR2 FQNEAQ (reference sequence). Trimming at V came to 1 base and at J to 7 bases, leaving 6 bases not matched to a gene. The CDR3 runs to 15 residues. CDR3 coding DNA: TGTGCCAGCAGCTTAGGCGACAGGGTGTCTGAAAAACTGTTTTTT. This gives the protein CASSLGDRVSEKLFF.

This clonotype was counted a few times. The gene calls are TRBV7-9 and TRBJ2-7, with D uncertain. CDR1 and CDR2 from the germline V gene are SEHNR and FQNEAQ (reference sequence). The V end lost 3 bases, the J end lost 6 bases, and 12 bases lay between the germline ends. This CDR3 region has 13 residues. This CDR3 reads CASSLDGSAEQYF. The CDR3 DNA follows: TGTGCCAGCAGCTTGGATGGGTCAGCCGAGCAGTACTTC.